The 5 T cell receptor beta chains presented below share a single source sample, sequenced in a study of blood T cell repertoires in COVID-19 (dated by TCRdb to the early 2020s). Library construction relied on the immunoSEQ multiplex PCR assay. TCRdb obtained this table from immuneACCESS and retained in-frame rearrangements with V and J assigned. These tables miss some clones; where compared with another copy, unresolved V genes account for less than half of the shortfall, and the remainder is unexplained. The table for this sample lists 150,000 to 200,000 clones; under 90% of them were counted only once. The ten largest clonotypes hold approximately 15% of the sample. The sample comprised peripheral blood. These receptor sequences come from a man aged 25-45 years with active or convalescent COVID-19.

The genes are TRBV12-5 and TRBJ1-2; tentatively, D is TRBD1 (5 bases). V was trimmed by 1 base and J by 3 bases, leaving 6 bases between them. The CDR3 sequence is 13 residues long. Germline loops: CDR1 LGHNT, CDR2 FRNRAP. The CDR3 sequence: CASGLGGYYGYTF. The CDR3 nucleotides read TGTGCTAGTGGTTTGGGGGGCTACTATGGCTACACCTTC.

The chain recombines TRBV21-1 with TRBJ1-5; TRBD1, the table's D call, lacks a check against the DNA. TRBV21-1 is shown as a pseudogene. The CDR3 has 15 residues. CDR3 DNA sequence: TGTGCCAGCAGCACTCAGGGGGCGATCGGTCAGCCCCAGCATTTT. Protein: CASSTQGAIGQPQHF.

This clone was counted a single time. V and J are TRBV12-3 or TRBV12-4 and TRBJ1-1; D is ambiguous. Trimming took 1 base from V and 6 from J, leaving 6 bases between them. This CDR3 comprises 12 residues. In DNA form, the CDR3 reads TGTGCCAGCAGTTTAGTAACTCCTGAAGCTTTCTTT. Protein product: CASSLVTPEAFF.

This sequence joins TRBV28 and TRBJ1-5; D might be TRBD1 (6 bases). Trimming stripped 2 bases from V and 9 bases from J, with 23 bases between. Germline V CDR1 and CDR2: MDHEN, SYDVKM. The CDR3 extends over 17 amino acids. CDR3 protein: CASSLRYRGPWGRPQHF. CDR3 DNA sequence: TGTGCCAGCAGTTTACGATATAGAGGGCCATGGGGGCGGCCCCAGCATTTT.

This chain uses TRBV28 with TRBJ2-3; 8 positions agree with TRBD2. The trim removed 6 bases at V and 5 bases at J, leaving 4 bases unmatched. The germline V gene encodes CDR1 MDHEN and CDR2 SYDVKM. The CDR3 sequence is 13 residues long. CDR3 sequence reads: CASSPGGLDTQYF. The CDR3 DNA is TGTGCCAGCAGCCCGGGGGGGTTAGATACGCAGTATTTT. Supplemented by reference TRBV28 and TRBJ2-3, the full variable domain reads DVKVTQSSRYLVKRTGEKVFLECVQDMDHENMFWYRQDPGLGLRLIYFSYDVKMKEKGDIPEGYSVSREKKERFSLILESASTNQTSMYLCASSPGGLDTQYFGPGTRLTVL.